These 21 T cell receptor beta chains originate from one sample sequenced in a study of OX40 agonist ivuxolimab in advanced cancers. This table comes from immunoSEQ multiplex PCR, and its TCRdb copy is limited to in-frame clones, with some not included. Of 80,000 or so clones in the sample, approximately 89% are singletons; the top ten hold around 0.19%. The material sequenced was CD4+ or CD8+ T cells sorted from blood, taken in a trial of the OX40 agonist ivuxolimab. The source of these receptors is an adult with an advanced solid tumor such as melanoma, head and neck, liver or kidney cancer.

The V call is TRBV18, the J call TRBJ1-3, with no clear D. Trimming took off 0 bases at V and 6 bases at J, with 12 bases between the two ends. The CDR3 sequence is 15 residues long. Germline V gene lookup returns CDR1 KGHSH and CDR2 LQKENI. Here the CDR3 DNA reads TGTGCCAGCTCACCACCCAGGACGAACCCAAACACCATATATTTT. Encoded protein: CASSPPRTNPNTIYF. The full variable domain, completed using reference TRBV18 and TRBJ1-3, is NAGVMQNPRHLVRRRGQEARLRCSPMKGHSHVYWYRQLPEEGLKFMVYLQKENIIDESGMPKERFSAEFPKEGPSILRIQQVVRGDSAAYFCASSPPRTNPNTIYFGEGSWLTVV.

This clone was seen only once. The V call is TRBV29-1, the J call TRBJ2-5, with 15 bases lining up with TRBD2. Trimming cost V 0 bases and J 11 bases; bases outside gene matches: 4. This CDR3 region has 14 residues. Germline loops: CDR1 SQVTM, CDR2 ANQGSEA. The DNA of the CDR3 is TGCAGCGTTGAAGATCTGGGACTAGCGGGAGGACAGTACTTC. Translating gives CSVEDLGLAGGQYF.

This clone is a singleton in its sample. V and J are TRBV9 and TRBJ1-5; possibly TRBD1 for D (5 bases). The CDR3 is made up of 15 amino acids. Germline CDR1 reads SGDLS; CDR2 reads YYNGEE. V was trimmed by 0 bases and J by 0 bases, leaving 7 bases between them. CDR3 amino acids: CASSVETVSNQPQHF. The DNA of the CDR3 is TGTGCCAGCAGCGTAGAGACAGTTAGCAATCAGCCCCAGCATTTT.

This clone was observed a handful of times. V is TRBV29-1 and J is TRBJ2-7; D possibly uses TRBD1 or TRBD2 (5 bases each). V was clipped by 6 bases and J by 2 bases, with 20 bases between them. CDR1 SQVTM and CDR2 ANQGSEA come from the germline V gene. The length of the CDR3 is 15 residues. CDR3 sequence (DNA): TGCAGCGTCGGGGACGGATCCCTAACAGCCTACGAGCAGTACTTC. It is translated as CSVGDGSLTAYEQYF.

The rearrangement joins TRBV29-1 to TRBJ2-1; the D is unclear. V dropped 4 bases and J dropped 4 bases, with 14 bases sitting between them. CDR3 length: 14 residues. CDR1 SQVTM and CDR2 ANQGSEA come from the germline V gene. In DNA form, the CDR3 reads TGCAGCGTTGGGTCACGAGCCGGGTACAATGAGCAGTTCTTC. It translates to CSVGSRAGYNEQFF.

The chain couples TRBV5-1 to TRBJ2-1, with D hard to call. V gave up 4 bases and J gave up 9 bases, with 14 bases separating them. CDR3 length: 13 amino acids. Germline V lookup: CDR1 SGHRS, CDR2 YFSETQ. The CDR3 coding sequence is TGCGCCAGCAGCCCAGTTTTTGGTGGTGAGCAGTTCTTC. This translates into CASSPVFGGEQFF.

The J gene is TRBJ1-1, the V gene TRBV7-8; 8 nucleotides line up with TRBD1. The germline V gene encodes CDR1 SGHVS and CDR2 FQNEAQ. The CDR3 spans 13 residues. V dropped 5 bases and J dropped 12; count of bases not matched to a gene: 11. The CDR3 here is CASSQNPGGVPFF. DNA of the CDR3: TGTGCCAGCAGCCAAAATCCAGGGGGCGTACCTTTCTTT.

The chain couples TRBV6-1 to TRBJ2-7; D may be TRBD1 (10 bases). Trimming took 2 bases from V and 5 from J, leaving 28 bases between them. Germline-derived CDR1 and CDR2 are MNHNS and SASEGT. The CDR3 length is 19 residues. The CDR3 bases are TGTGCCAGCAGTGAATTTCCGAGACAGGGGGCGGGAGGGATGGACGAGCAGTACTTC. Translation: CASSEFPRQGAGGMDEQYF.

This rearrangement joins TRBV5-4 to TRBJ1-2, with D unclear. Germline V CDR1 and CDR2: SGHNT, YYREEE (reference sequence). With 4 bases removed from V and 3 bases from J, the gap between germline ends came to 13 bases. The CDR3 length is 14 residues. CDR3 sequence reads: CASSPNQVDYGYTF. CDR3 DNA: TGTGCCAGCAGCCCCAACCAGGTGGACTATGGCTACACCTTC.

The CDR3 region is CASNRAGGPYEQYF. CDR3 nucleotides: TGTGCCAGCAATCGGGCAGGAGGACCTTACGAGCAGTACTTC. V and J are TRBV6-1 and TRBJ2-7; tentatively, D is TRBD2 (5 bases). CDR1 is MNHNS and CDR2 is SASEGT in the germline V gene. V dropped 7 bases and J dropped 4 bases, with 17 bases sitting between them. The CDR3 contains 14 residues.

The V call is TRBV28, the J call TRBJ2-7; D uncertain. The CDR3 contains 15 residues. V lost 2 bases and J lost 4, with 15 bases in between. Looked up from germline, CDR1 is MDHEN and CDR2 is SYDVKM. The DNA for the CDR3 is TGTGCCAGCAGTTTACGATCAAGTGGGGAATACGAGCAGTACTTC. Its protein is CASSLRSSGEYEQYF.

The chain is built from TRBV6-1 and TRBJ1-2, with 7 positions matching TRBD1. This CDR3 region has 13 residues. Germline CDR1 and CDR2: MNHNS and SASEGT. V shed 11 bases, J shed 4 bases, and the junction held 10 bases outside the gene matches. Here the CDR3 reads CAARQGRSYGYTF. CDR3 DNA sequence: TGTGCCGCCCGACAGGGTAGGTCCTATGGCTACACCTTC.

The genes are TRBV30 and TRBJ2-7; D perhaps matches TRBD2 (5 bases). V was shortened by 3 bases and J by 1 base, with 10 bases between the two germline ends. The germline CDR1 and CDR2 sequences are GTSNPN and SVGIG (reference sequence). This CDR3 region has 13 residues. The CDR3 sequence: CAWRRTGSYEQYF. In DNA form, the CDR3 reads TGTGCCTGGAGGCGGACGGGGTCCTACGAGCAGTACTTC.

The chain combines TRBV11-2 with TRBJ2-1; no clear D gene. V lost 3 bases and J 5 bases, leaving 5 bases between the germline ends. Germline lookup yields CDR1 SGHAT and CDR2 FQNNGV. CDR3 size: 12 residues. CDR3 DNA sequence: TGTGCCAGCAGCTTCCCGAACAATGAGCAGTTCTTC. It translates to CASSFPNNEQFF.

The chain employs TRBV5-1 and TRBJ2-7; TRBD1 agrees at 10 bases. The J segment lost 7 bases and the V segment lost 4 bases, leaving 11 bases of the junction unmatched. CDR3 length: 15 residues. CDR1 is SGHRS and CDR2 is YFSETQ in the germline V gene. The CDR3, as DNA: TGCGCCAGCAGCACCGACGGGACAGGGGTTGAGGAGCAGTACTTC. Amino acids: CASSTDGTGVEEQYF.

J is TRBJ1-6 and V is TRBV19, with 7 nucleotides matching TRBD1. This CDR3 is 13 amino acids long. Looked up from germline, CDR1 is LNHDA and CDR2 is SQIVND (reference sequence). V lost 4 bases, J lost 6 bases, and 0 bases stayed unmatched. The DNA for the CDR3 is TGTGCCAGTAGTAACAGGGGTAATTCACCCCTCCACTTT. It codes for CASSNRGNSPLHF.

Only one count was recorded for this clone. The V and J genes are TRBV6-1 and TRBJ2-7; 14 bases are shared with TRBD2. CDR1 and CDR2 (germline): MNHNS, SASEGT. Trimming removed 6 bases from V and 3 bases from J; junction bases left unmatched: 4. This CDR3 region has 15 residues. The CDR3: CASSKGLAGVYEQYF. The CDR3 DNA reads TGTGCCAGCAGCAAGGGACTAGCGGGAGTCTACGAGCAGTACTTC.

V is TRBV4-1 and J is TRBJ2-2; D gene ambiguous. Per germline, CDR1 MGHRA and CDR2 YSYEKL. The V gene lost 0 bases and the J gene lost 0 bases, with 17 bases spanning the gap. The CDR3 has 19 residues. For the CDR3, the DNA is TGCGCCAGCAGCCAAGATCTTAACACCAACACCGCGAACACCGGGGAGCTGTTTTTT. Encoded protein: CASSQDLNTNTANTGELFF.

The genes are TRBV9 and TRBJ2-7; 7 bases are a match to TRBD2. V was pared by 4 bases and J by 1 base, with 11 bases of the junction left unmatched. The germline V gene encodes CDR1 SGDLS and CDR2 YYNGEE. There are 16 residues in the CDR3. The CDR3 is CASSPHVSGMSYEQYF. CDR3 DNA: TGTGCCAGCAGCCCCCATGTGAGCGGGATGTCCTACGAGCAGTACTTC.

The J gene is TRBJ2-7, the V gene TRBV6-6; 8 positions match TRBD2. The CDR3 is made up of 16 amino acids. CDR1 MNHNY and CDR2 SVGAGI come from the germline V gene (reference sequence). V was clipped by 4 bases and J by 0 bases; unmatched bases: 8. CDR3 DNA sequence: TGTGCCAGCAGTTCGGCGGAGCGGGGGAGCTCCTACGAGCAGTACTTC. Translating it yields CASSSAERGSSYEQYF.

In its sample, this clone was seen once. V is TRBV7-9 and J is TRBJ2-3, with TRBD1 matching 10 bases. The CDR3 contains 15 residues. Trimming at V came to 5 bases and at J to 5 bases, leaving 7 bases not matched to a gene. The germline V gene has CDR1 SEHNR and CDR2 FQNEAQ (reference sequence). CDR3 in amino acids: CASSVGTGAKDTQYF. For the CDR3, the DNA is TGTGCCAGCAGCGTAGGGACAGGGGCAAAAGATACGCAGTATTTT.